The rows below give T cell receptor beta chains drawn from one sample of a study of blood T cell repertoires in COVID-19. Profiled with immunoSEQ multiplex PCR; TCRdb holds only in-frame clones, not every one. The data contain around 130,000 clones, approximately 88% of them singletons. The sample consisted of peripheral blood. These receptors were taken from a man in his sixties or seventies with active COVID-19. The CDR3 runs from the conserved cysteine through the conserved F or W. The D gene is left open where the match is weak. Not every row has a clone size; where given, it reads once, few, many or a size class.

J gene: TRBJ2-1
V gene: TRBV29-1
clone size: .
D gene: .
CDR3 DNA: TGCAGCGCCGGCAGAGCCCCCAACAATGAGCAGTTCTTC
CDR3 protein: CSAGRAPNNEQFF

J gene: TRBJ2-5
V gene: TRBV27
clone size: .
D gene: TRBD2
CDR3 DNA: TGTGCCAGCAGCGAGCGGGAGGGCCTGGGAGAGACCCAGTACTTC
CDR3 protein: CASSEREGLGETQYF

J gene: TRBJ2-2
V gene: TRBV5-1
clone size: .
D gene: TRBD1
CDR3 DNA: TGCGCCAGCAGCTTTGAAGGGGGCCACACCGGGGAGCTGTTTTTT
CDR3 protein: CASSFEGGHTGELFF

J gene: TRBJ1-4
V gene: TRBV3-1/TRBV3-2
clone size: .
D gene: .
CDR3 DNA: TGTGCCAGCAGCCAGGTACAGGGAAGGGAAAAACTGTTTTTT
CDR3 protein: CASSQVQGREKLFF

J gene: TRBJ1-1
V gene: TRBV6-5
clone size: .
D gene: .
CDR3 DNA: TGTGCCAGCAGCTACACCGGGGGGAGCAGAGAAGCTTTCTTT
CDR3 protein: CASSYTGGSREAFF

J gene: TRBJ2-1
V gene: TRBV19
clone size: .
D gene: .
CDR3 DNA: TGTGCCAGTCAGAAGAACCGGGACTACAATGAGCAGTTCTTC
CDR3 protein: CASQKNRDYNEQFF

J gene: TRBJ2-7
V gene: TRBV24-1
clone size: once
D gene: .
CDR3 DNA: TGTGCCACCAGTGACACACGACAAGAGCAGTACTTC
CDR3 protein: CATSDTRQEQYF

J gene: TRBJ2-7
V gene: TRBV5-4
clone size: .
D gene: .
CDR3 DNA: TGTGCCAGCAGCCCCTCCGGGGGGCAGGGACGACCCTACGAGCAGTACTTC
CDR3 protein: CASSPSGGQGRPYEQYF

J gene: TRBJ1-1
V gene: TRBV15
clone size: .
D gene: TRBD1
CDR3 DNA: TGTGCCACCAGCAGTCGCGCAAGGGACAGCACTGAAGCTTTCTTT
CDR3 protein: CATSSRARDSTEAFF

J gene: TRBJ2-7
V gene: TRBV7-2
clone size: .
D gene: TRBD1
CDR3 DNA: TGTGCCAGCAGCTTATGGGACAGGGCGGGCGAGCAGTACTTC
CDR3 protein: CASSLWDRAGEQYF

J gene: TRBJ2-1
V gene: TRBV5-1
clone size: once
D gene: .
CDR3 DNA: TGCGCCAGCAGTCCTGACTCCCCGGCCTACGGTGAGCAGTTCTTC
CDR3 protein: CASSPDSPAYGEQFF

J gene: TRBJ2-1
V gene: TRBV5-4
clone size: few
D gene: .
CDR3 DNA: TGTGCCAGCAGCCTGGGGGGCGCTCCGGAAGGATACAATGAGCAGTTCTTC
CDR3 protein: CASSLGGAPEGYNEQFF

J gene: TRBJ1-5
V gene: TRBV28
clone size: .
D gene: TRBD1
CDR3 DNA: TGTGCCAGCAGTTTGGAGGGACAGGGGTATAATCAGCCCCAGCATTTT
CDR3 protein: CASSLEGQGYNQPQHF

J gene: TRBJ2-2
V gene: TRBV6-6
clone size: .
D gene: TRBD1
CDR3 DNA: TGTGCCAGCAGTTACTCGAGGGACAGGGCGAACGGGGAGCTGTTTTTT
CDR3 protein: CASSYSRDRANGELFF

J gene: TRBJ1-5
V gene: TRBV9
clone size: once
D gene: TRBD1
CDR3 DNA: TGTGCCAGCAGCGCTAACAGGGGTGGGAATCAGCCCCAGCATTTT
CDR3 protein: CASSANRGGNQPQHF

J gene: TRBJ1-2
V gene: TRBV2
clone size: .
D gene: .
CDR3 DNA: TGTGCCAGCGGCTATCAGGGGAACTATGGCTACACCTTC
CDR3 protein: CASGYQGNYGYTF

J gene: TRBJ2-7
V gene: TRBV11-2
clone size: .
D gene: .
CDR3 DNA: TGTGCCAGCAGTTTAGATCGAGGATCATTCGGGTACGAGCAGTACTTC
CDR3 protein: CASSLDRGSFGYEQYF

J gene: TRBJ2-1
V gene: TRBV14
clone size: .
D gene: TRBD2
CDR3 DNA: TGTGCCAGCAGCCAACGCCTAGCGGGAGGGCTAAATGAGCAGTTCTTC
CDR3 protein: CASSQRLAGGLNEQFF

J gene: TRBJ2-1
V gene: TRBV19
clone size: .
D gene: TRBD1
CDR3 DNA: TGTGCCAGTAGCCCGACAGGGACCCAATACAATGAGCAGTTCTTC
CDR3 protein: CASSPTGTQYNEQFF

J gene: TRBJ1-5
V gene: TRBV27
clone size: .
D gene: TRBD1
CDR3 DNA: TGTGCCAGCAGCCCTACAGGGGAGTATCAGCCCCAGCATTTT
CDR3 protein: CASSPTGEYQPQHF

J gene: TRBJ1-2
V gene: TRBV30
clone size: .
D gene: TRBD1
CDR3 DNA: TGTGCCTGGAGCATAGATGGGACAGGCTATGGCTACACCTTC
CDR3 protein: CAWSIDGTGYGYTF

J gene: TRBJ1-2
V gene: TRBV2
clone size: .
D gene: TRBD1
CDR3 DNA: TGTGCCAGCAGTGAGAGACAGGGACTGGGGGGCTACACCTTC
CDR3 protein: CASSERQGLGGYTF

J gene: TRBJ1-4
V gene: TRBV18
clone size: .
D gene: TRBD1
CDR3 DNA: TGTGCCAGCTCAAACCGGGACAGGGAAAAACTGTTTTTT
CDR3 protein: CASSNRDREKLFF

J gene: TRBJ2-1
V gene: TRBV24-1
clone size: .
D gene: .
CDR3 DNA: TGTGCCACCAGTGTCAGGTCTGTGGGACTCCTATCCTTCAATGAGCAGTTCTTC
CDR3 protein: CATSVRSVGLLSFNEQFF

J gene: TRBJ1-5
V gene: TRBV10-3
clone size: .
D gene: TRBD1
CDR3 DNA: TGTGCCACACAACCGGGACAGGGGAGCAATCAGCCCCAGCATTTT
CDR3 protein: CATQPGQGSNQPQHF

J gene: TRBJ1-4
V gene: TRBV5-1
clone size: .
D gene: .
CDR3 DNA: TGCGCCAGCAGCCCTGAGCGGGGGAGCGGAGAAAAACTGTTTTTT
CDR3 protein: CASSPERGSGEKLFF

J gene: TRBJ1-5
V gene: TRBV4-1
clone size: .
D gene: .
CDR3 DNA: TGCGCCAGCAGCCAAGCAGGGGGCAATCAGCCCCAGCATTTT
CDR3 protein: CASSQAGGNQPQHF

J gene: TRBJ2-7
V gene: TRBV5-4
clone size: few
D gene: TRBD2
CDR3 DNA: TGTGCCAGCAGCTCCGCCGGGACTAGCGGGGCCCGGGGGTACTTC
CDR3 protein: CASSSAGTSGARGYF

J gene: TRBJ2-3
V gene: TRBV29-1
clone size: .
D gene: TRBD2
CDR3 DNA: TGCAGCGTGGGGGGACTAGCAAGCACAGATACGCAGTATTTT
CDR3 protein: CSVGGLASTDTQYF

J gene: TRBJ2-1
V gene: TRBV5-1
clone size: .
D gene: TRBD2
CDR3 DNA: TGCGCCAGCAGCCCCATCGGGACTAGCGGGAGTGGCGAGCAGTTCTTC
CDR3 protein: CASSPIGTSGSGEQFF

J gene: TRBJ1-5
V gene: TRBV6-5
clone size: .
D gene: TRBD1
CDR3 DNA: TGTGCCAGCAGCACAGGGGCCAATCAGCCCCAGCATTTT
CDR3 protein: CASSTGANQPQHF

J gene: TRBJ1-4
V gene: TRBV3-1/TRBV3-2
clone size: .
D gene: TRBD1
CDR3 DNA: TGTGCCAGCAGCCAAGAGGACAGGGGTAGGGAAAAACTGTTTTTT
CDR3 protein: CASSQEDRGREKLFF

J gene: TRBJ2-7
V gene: TRBV5-6
clone size: .
D gene: TRBD1
CDR3 DNA: TGTGCCAGCAGCTCCCTCGGGACAGTAATCTACGAGCAGTACTTC
CDR3 protein: CASSSLGTVIYEQYF

J gene: TRBJ1-5
V gene: TRBV2
clone size: once
D gene: TRBD1
CDR3 DNA: TGTGCCAGCAGTGAAGGAAGGACAGGGATGCTGCATTTT
CDR3 protein: CASSEGRTGMLHF

J gene: TRBJ1-5
V gene: TRBV23-1
clone size: .
D gene: .
CDR3 DNA: TGCGCCAGCAGCTCCCTCAGGTATAGCAATCAGCCCCAGCATTTT
CDR3 protein: CASSSLRYSNQPQHF

J gene: TRBJ2-7
V gene: TRBV29-1
clone size: few
D gene: TRBD2
CDR3 DNA: TGCAGCGTAGGCGGACTAGGGGACGAGCAGTACTTC
CDR3 protein: CSVGGLGDEQYF

J gene: TRBJ2-1
V gene: TRBV9
clone size: few
D gene: TRBD2
CDR3 DNA: TGTGCCAGCAGTACTACAGGGACTAGCGGGGGCTCCTACAATGAGCAGTTCTTC
CDR3 protein: CASSTTGTSGGSYNEQFF

J gene: TRBJ2-3
V gene: TRBV6-2/TRBV6-3
clone size: .
D gene: .
CDR3 DNA: TGTGCCAGCAGTACCCAATCTCCAGGGGAGCAGTATTTT
CDR3 protein: CASSTQSPGEQYF

J gene: TRBJ2-1
V gene: TRBV7-2
clone size: .
D gene: TRBD2
CDR3 DNA: TGTGCCAGCAGCTTAAGTTTCGCTAGCGGGAGGATTCGGCAGTTCTTC
CDR3 protein: CASSLSFASGRIRQFF

J gene: TRBJ1-1
V gene: TRBV7-2
clone size: .
D gene: TRBD1
CDR3 DNA: TGTGCCAGCAGCCGACAGGGGGGCACTGAAGCTTTCTTT
CDR3 protein: CASSRQGGTEAFF

J gene: TRBJ2-1
V gene: TRBV12-1
clone size: .
D gene: .
CDR3 DNA: TGTGCCAGCAGCTTTCAGAGCGGGTCCTACAATGAGCAGTTCTTC
CDR3 protein: CASSFQSGSYNEQFF

J gene: TRBJ2-7
V gene: TRBV5-6
clone size: few
D gene: .
CDR3 DNA: TGTGCCAGCAGCTTGCGGACAGTCTCCTACGAGCAGTACTTC
CDR3 protein: CASSLRTVSYEQYF

J gene: TRBJ1-2
V gene: TRBV25-1
clone size: .
D gene: TRBD1
CDR3 DNA: TGTGCCAGTGGGACAGGGTTCTATGGCTACACCTTC
CDR3 protein: CASGTGFYGYTF

J gene: TRBJ2-7
V gene: TRBV4-1
clone size: few
D gene: .
CDR3 DNA: TGCGCCAGCAGCCAAATAACAGGTTCGACCACCTACGAGCAGTACTTC
CDR3 protein: CASSQITGSTTYEQYF

J gene: TRBJ1-4
V gene: TRBV19
clone size: .
D gene: .
CDR3 DNA: TGTGCCAGTAGTAAAGACAGGCTGGATGAAAAACTGTTTTTT
CDR3 protein: CASSKDRLDEKLFF

J gene: TRBJ2-7
V gene: TRBV5-4
clone size: .
D gene: .
CDR3 DNA: TGTGCCAGCAGCTTACAGGGTAGCTACGAGCAGTACTTC
CDR3 protein: CASSLQGSYEQYF

J gene: TRBJ1-1
V gene: TRBV18
clone size: .
D gene: TRBD1
CDR3 DNA: TGTGCCAGCTCGCCCCGGACAGGGGCGAACACTGAAGCTTTCTTT
CDR3 protein: CASSPRTGANTEAFF